The clone carrying this TCR beta chain was detected only a few times. Germline V gene data show CDR1 as LGHNA and CDR2 as YSLEER. The CDR3 consists of 15 residues. The V end was cut by 0 bases, the J end by 9 bases, with 12 bases between. Time point noted: blood at routine non-recurrence follow-up after resection. Researchers sequenced whole RNA taken from tumor, nontumor lung or frozen PBMC without sorting. This specimen comes from a study of spatial heterogeneity in lung cancer. MiXCR was run by TCRdb on the 5' RACE reads, yielding one entry per CDR3 protein. The sample includes 50,000 to 60,000 distinct CDR3 sequences, roughly 7.4% of them seen just once.

The clonotype originates from a female donor with early-stage non-small cell lung cancer. The chain recombines TRBV4-3 with TRBJ1-6; D remains unclear. The material was PBMCs, obtained at follow-up. CDR3 region: CASSQEILFGSPLHF. The CDR3 DNA is TGCGCCAGCAGCCAAGAAATCCTCTTCGGTTCACCCCTCCACTTT.